This T cell receptor beta chain originates from a study of CD8 T cells in ankylosing spondylitis. Study-level points and caveats: CD8+ disease-linked clones were present at relatively low frequencies in blood. A TCR beta motif of eight highly homologous variants appeared characteristic of ankylosing spondylitis blood. Reportedly, significant enrichment of disease-linked clones occurred in matched ankylosing spondylitis synovial fluid.

On this clonotype: Its antigen is as yet unknown.

TCRdb independently ran MiXCR on the 5' RACE reads; one entry per CDR3 protein. The table records about 450,000 distinct CDR3 sequences, more than 25% of them present only once. The CDR3 consists of 20 residues. Sequencing used blood, either unsorted or a sorted T cell fraction (not recorded which). The source is a male donor with ankylosing spondylitis. The chain recombines TRBV21-1 with TRBJ2-4; the DNA was not compared with TRBD2, the D call given in the table. TRBV21-1 is a pseudogene locus. CDR3 amino acids: CASSKTLAGPQREDKNIQYF. For the CDR3, the DNA is TGTGCCAGCAGCAAGACCTTAGCGGGACCCCAGCGGGAAGACAAAAACATTCAGTACTTC.